This TCR beta chain appears in the sequencing data of a study of blood T cells in healthy people across ages. Germline loops: CDR1 LGHNA, CDR2 YNFKEQ. This CDR3 has 16 amino acids. Trimming took off 0 bases at V and 14 bases at J, with 22 bases between the two ends. Combining a sample-barcoded 5' primer with a J-beta primer mix, a second PCR ran for roughly 6 to 12 cycles. Every cDNA was tagged by a template-switch adaptor with 12 random nucleotides. TCRdb ran MiXCR on the 5' RACE reads and lists one entry per CDR3 protein. The sample records approximately 490,000 distinct CDR3 sequences, 24% being singletons. On this clonotype: What it recognizes is unknown.

Study-wide findings and caveats: Unsorted PBMC material precluded a definitive naive versus antigen-experienced comparison.

This sample also belongs to another study, concerning T cells of mothers and their children. That work contributes: Donors were a few healthy Caucasian mothers and their six children. RNA was extracted, and all of it went into cDNA synthesis at roughly 1.5 ug per 15 ul.

This receptor was taken from a boy younger than 18 in good health. Sequencing was performed on blood. The chain has TRBV4-2 and TRBJ1-4; possible D gene TRBD1, 6 bases. CDR3 sequence: CASSQDHRAVVKMLFF. The DNA of the CDR3 is TGTGCCAGCAGCCAAGATCACAGGGCTGTCGTGAAAATGCTGTTTTTT.